These 12 T cell receptor beta chains were all obtained from the same sample, sequenced in a study of shared clonotypes between healthy human individuals. Assay used: immunoSEQ multiplex PCR; TCRdb lists only in-frame clones, some missing. The sample consists of around 340,000 clones, 70% to 75% of them appearing once. Sequencing was done on a sample of memory CD4+ T cells sorted from blood. The subset was: CD45RA-negative fraction. The source of these receptors is a man aged 30-40 years in good health.

This clone turned up a few times. V usage is TRBV12-2 and J usage is TRBJ2-3; TRBD2, the table's D call, was not compared with the DNA. TRBV12-2 is termed a pseudogene. CDR3 length: 18 amino acids. CDR3 sequence: CASRLACSTSGFGNTQYF. CDR3 DNA sequence: TGTGCAAGTCGCTTAGCGTGTTCGACTAGCGGATTCGGGAATACGCAGTATTTT.

The chain couples TRBV6-1 to TRBJ1-3, with 7 bases lining up with TRBD1. This CDR3 is built from 14 residues. CDR1 is MNHNS, CDR2 SASEGT, per germline. V lost 8 bases and J lost 4; bases outside the gene matches: 8. The CDR3, as DNA: TGTGCCAGCTATAGGGCAGGGGGAGGAAACACCATATATTTT. Translated, it gives CASYRAGGGNTIYF.

The J gene is TRBJ2-7, the V gene TRBV13, with 9 nucleotides matching TRBD1. The germline gives CDR1 PRHDT, CDR2 FYEKMQ (reference sequence). Trimming at V came to 5 bases and at J to 2 bases, leaving 10 bases not matched to a gene. This CDR3 comprises 16 residues. The CDR3 DNA reads as TGTGCCAGCAGCCCAGGAGGGACAGGGTCCACCTACGAGCAGTACTTC. Protein sequence: CASSPGGTGSTYEQYF.

This clone was observed at least ten times. The chain's CDR3 is CATQQGALTEAFF. The CDR3 nucleotides are TGTGCCACGCAACAGGGGGCCCTCACTGAAGCTTTCTTT. The V call is TRBV28, the J call TRBJ1-1, with TRBD1 matching 9 bases. The CDR3 is 13 residues long. Germline values: CDR1 MDHEN, CDR2 SYDVKM. V shed 10 bases and J 4 bases; nucleotides not matched to a gene: 7.

The chain links TRBV7-3 to TRBJ2-1, with 8 positions matching TRBD2. With 4 bases clipped from V and 6 bases from J, the junction kept 2 bases outside the gene matches. Germline V CDR1 and CDR2: SGHTA, FQGTGA. The CDR3 spans 13 residues. CDR3 nucleotides: TGTGCCAGCAGCTCCGGGACTAGCAATGAGCAGTTCTTC. This gives the protein CASSSGTSNEQFF.

V gene TRBV28 combines with J gene TRBJ2-4; the D gene is possibly TRBD1 (6 bases). The CDR3 has 15 amino acids. Looked up from germline, CDR1 is MDHEN and CDR2 is SYDVKM. The ends were cut back, 3 bases at V and 1 base at J, with 10 bases in the middle. This chain's CDR3 is CASSFLGAAKNIQYF. For the CDR3, the DNA is TGTGCCAGCAGTTTTTTGGGGGCGGCCAAAAACATTCAGTACTTC.

The chain combines TRBV28 with TRBJ1-1, with TRBD1 matching over 7 bases. The germline CDR1 and CDR2 sequences are MDHEN and SYDVKM. The ends lost 2 bases at V and 1 base at J; junction bases unmatched: 4. The CDR3 length is 15 residues. Here the CDR3 reads CASSLIGQENTEAFF. The CDR3 region has the DNA TGTGCCAGCAGTTTAATAGGACAGGAGAACACTGAAGCTTTCTTT. Supplemented by reference TRBV28 and TRBJ1-1, the full variable domain reads DVKVTQSSRYLVKRTGEKVFLECVQDMDHENMFWYRQDPGLGLRLIYFSYDVKMKEKGDIPEGYSVSREKKERFSLILESASTNQTSMYLCASSLIGQENTEAFFGQGTRLTVV.

This chain connects TRBV29-1 to TRBJ2-7, with 7 bases fitting TRBD1. This CDR3 region has 11 residues. The V segment lost 5 bases and the J segment 8 bases; nucleotides outside the gene matches: 6. Germline CDR1 SQVTM, CDR2 ANQGSEA. The CDR3 nucleotides are TGCAGCGTTACTCTGACAGGGAAGCAGTACTTC. It is translated as CSVTLTGKQYF.

V and J are TRBV11-2 and TRBJ2-3; 15 bases agree with TRBD2. Germline V gene sequence: CDR1 SGHAT, CDR2 FQNNGV. CDR3 length: 19 residues. Losses at the gene ends were 0 bases for V and 6 bases for J; bases not matched to a gene: 10. The CDR3 region has the DNA TGTGCCAGCAGCTTAGAAATGGGACTAGCGGGAGGCCAAGGGGATACGCAGTATTTT. Its protein is CASSLEMGLAGGQGDTQYF.

J is TRBJ2-5 and V is TRBV9; the D gene could be TRBD1 or TRBD2 (5 bases each). This CDR3 is 14 amino acids long. Trimming shortened V by 4 bases and J by 4 bases, and 14 bases separated the two germline ends. The germline gives CDR1 SGDLS, CDR2 YYNGEE. The CDR3 here is CASSPRTRGETQYF. CDR3 nucleotide sequence: TGTGCCAGCAGCCCCCGAACTAGGGGAGAGACCCAGTACTTC.

The chain couples TRBV6-5 to TRBJ1-2, with D tentatively TRBD1 (6 bases). V was pared by 5 bases and J by 7 bases, with 11 bases between. Germline V gene sequence: CDR1 MNHEY, CDR2 SVGAGI. CDR3 length equals 12 residues. The CDR3 is CASSGGGTGYTF. The CDR3 DNA sequence: TGTGCCAGCAGTGGAGGGGGAACTGGCTACACCTTC.

CDR3 sequence: CATSRALWVGETQYF. As DNA, the CDR3 is TGTGCCACCAGCAGGGCCCTTTGGGTCGGAGAGACCCAGTACTTC. V is TRBV15 and J is TRBJ2-5; D is unclear. Trimming left V 3 bases short and J 4 bases short, with 15 bases between. This CDR3 spans 15 amino acids. CDR1 is LNHNV, CDR2 YYDKDF, per germline (reference sequence).